These T cell receptor beta chains were read from a single sample in a study of cytomegalovirus exposure and HLA in healthy donors. Sequencing used immunoSEQ multiplex PCR; TCRdb keeps in-frame clones, though not all of them. The sample holds about 150,000 clones; roughly 75% are singletons and the top ten take about 11%. The specimen was PBMCs. Receptors originate from a man aged 18-30 years in good health and CMV-seropositive. Both conserved end residues are part of each CDR3. Clone size is not always given. Where it is, it says once, few, many or a class for expanded clones.

j_gene	abundance	v_gene	CDR3aa
TRBJ1-1	NA	TRBV27	CASSFRRGLNTEAFF
TRBJ1-1	NA	TRBV6-6	CASSYSGAGTEAFF
TRBJ2-1	NA	TRBV10-2	CASRSTSVNEQFF
TRBJ1-1	NA	TRBV19	CASQKGEVNTEAFF
TRBJ2-2	NA	TRBV18	CASSPVRLNTGELFF
TRBJ2-2	NA	TRBV10-2	CASSDLPGGERPGELFF
TRBJ2-1	NA	TRBV28	CASSLFGTRHYNEQFF
TRBJ2-3	few	TRBV6-6	CASSYSNSGGTDTQYF
TRBJ2-3	NA	TRBV19	CASSIRRGGTSTDTQYF
TRBJ2-7	NA	TRBV5-1	CASSLAGGEQYF
TRBJ2-5	NA	TRBV4-2	CASSQDASGRLGEQYF
TRBJ2-5	once	TRBV9	CASSVEGNGETQYF
TRBJ2-1	few	TRBV7-8	CASSHREYNEQFF
TRBJ1-5	NA	TRBV10-3	CAISEGQSNQPQHF
TRBJ1-3	NA	TRBV4-1	CASSQEVAPPGSGNTIYF
TRBJ2-1	NA	TRBV29-1	CSVEAWTENNEQFF
TRBJ2-2	NA	TRBV7-9	CSSSPRLAGGTNTGELFF
TRBJ1-3	NA	TRBV29-1	CSAKGGLSGNTIYF
TRBJ2-1	NA	TRBV6-5	CASRDVWRNEQFF
TRBJ2-7	NA	TRBV9	CASSVGSGSFYEQYF
TRBJ2-1	NA	TRBV9	CASSVHTGISSYNEQFF